What follows describes a single TCR beta chain. These data are taken from a study of cytomegalovirus exposure and HLA in healthy donors. The CDR3 is made up of 17 amino acids. Unmatched junction bases numbered 9, after V lost 7 bases and J lost 0 bases. CDR1 and CDR2 (germline): ENHRY, SYGVKD. The PCR had 60 Vbeta and 13 Jbeta primers. The data were produced by immunoSEQ multiplex PCR, yet TCRdb's version contains in-frame clones alone and is incomplete. In the table there are around 140,000 clones, over 75% of which are singletons. Sequencing was performed on PBMCs. This TCR came from a woman in her twenties or thirties in good health and CMV-seronegative. The chain uses TRBV10-3 and TRBJ2-3, with 11 positions matching TRBD2. The CDR3 protein is CAINFASGRSSTDTQYF. CDR3 bases: TGTGCCATCAATTTTGCTAGCGGGAGGTCTAGCACAGATACGCAGTATTTT.